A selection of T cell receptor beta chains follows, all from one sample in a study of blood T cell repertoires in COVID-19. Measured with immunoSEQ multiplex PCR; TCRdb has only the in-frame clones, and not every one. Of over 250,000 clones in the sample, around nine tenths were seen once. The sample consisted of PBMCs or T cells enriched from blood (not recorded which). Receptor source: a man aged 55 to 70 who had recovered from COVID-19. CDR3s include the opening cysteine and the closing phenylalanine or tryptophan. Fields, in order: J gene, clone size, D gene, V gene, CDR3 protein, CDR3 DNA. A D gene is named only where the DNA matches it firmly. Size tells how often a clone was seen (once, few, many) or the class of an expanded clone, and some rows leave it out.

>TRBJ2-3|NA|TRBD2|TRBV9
CASSGLAGDSTDTQYF
TGTGCCAGCAGCGGGCTAGCGGGGGATAGCACAGATACGCAGTATTTT
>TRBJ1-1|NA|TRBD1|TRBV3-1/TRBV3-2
CASSPGQMNTEAFF
TGTGCCAGCAGCCCGGGACAGATGAACACTGAAGCTTTCTTT
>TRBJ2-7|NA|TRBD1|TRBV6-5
CASSAGQGAYEQYF
TGTGCCAGCAGCGCCGGACAGGGGGCTTACGAGCAGTACTTC
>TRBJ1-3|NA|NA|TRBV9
CASSETSQGSGNTIYF
TGTGCCAGCAGCGAAACTTCACAGGGTTCTGGAAACACCATATATTTT
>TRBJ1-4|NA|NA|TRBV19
CASSPSGFGDEKLFF
TGTGCCAGTAGTCCCAGTGGGTTCGGGGATGAAAAACTGTTTTTT
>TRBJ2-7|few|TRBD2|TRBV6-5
CASSYGTSGSLGEQYF
TGTGCCAGCAGTTACGGGACTAGCGGGAGCTTAGGGGAGCAGTACTTC
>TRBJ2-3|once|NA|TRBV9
CASSVALRGGTDTQYF
TGTGCCAGCAGCGTAGCTCTGCGGGGTGGCACAGATACGCAGTATTTT
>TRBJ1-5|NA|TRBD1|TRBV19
CASTTDRGGNQPQHF
TGTGCCAGTACCACCGACAGGGGTGGGAATCAGCCCCAGCATTTT
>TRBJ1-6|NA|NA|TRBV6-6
CASTLTGDASPLHF
TGTGCCAGCACCCTGACAGGAGACGCTTCACCCCTCCACTTT
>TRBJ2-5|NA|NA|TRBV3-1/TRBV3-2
CASSPTSQTQETQYF
TGTGCCAGCAGCCCCACCTCCCAAACACAAGAGACCCAGTACTTC
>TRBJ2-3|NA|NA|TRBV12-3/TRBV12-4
CASSQAVLDTQYF
TGTGCCAGCAGTCAAGCGGTTTTGGATACGCAGTATTTT
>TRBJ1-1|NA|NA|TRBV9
CASSGRNGVDTEAFF
TGTGCCAGCAGCGGACGGAATGGAGTCGACACTGAAGCTTTCTTT
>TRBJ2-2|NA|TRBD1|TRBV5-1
CASSGTGGSGELFF
TGCGCCAGCAGTGGAACAGGGGGAAGCGGGGAGCTGTTTTTT
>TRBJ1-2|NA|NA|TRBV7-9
CASSLEITVDYGYTF
TGTGCCAGCAGCTTGGAGATAACCGTAGACTATGGCTACACCTTC
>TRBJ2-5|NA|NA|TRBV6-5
CASSLASTQYF
TGTGCCAGCAGCCTAGCCTCTACCCAGTACTTC
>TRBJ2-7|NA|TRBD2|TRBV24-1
CATSAGAGGRSYEQYF
TGTGCCACCAGTGCCGGGGCGGGCGGGAGGTCCTACGAGCAGTACTTC
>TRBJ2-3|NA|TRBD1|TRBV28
CASSLGTGGLSDTQYF
TGTGCCAGCAGTTTAGGGACAGGGGGGTTATCAGATACGCAGTATTTT
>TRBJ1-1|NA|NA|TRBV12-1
CASQLNIRGRGTEAFF
TGTGCCAGTCAACTTAATATCCGGGGAAGAGGGACTGAAGCTTTCTTT
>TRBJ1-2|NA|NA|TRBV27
CASSLLGREGLGGYGYTF
TGTGCCAGCAGTTTATTGGGCCGGGAGGGTCTAGGGGGCTATGGCTACACCTTC
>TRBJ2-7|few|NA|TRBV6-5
CASSYSLDGLSGEQYF
TGTGCCAGCAGTTACTCCCTGGACGGACTATCGGGCGAGCAGTACTTC
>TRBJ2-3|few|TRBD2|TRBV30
CAWSSRLAGRTDTQYF
TGTGCCTGGAGCTCCCGACTAGCGGGGCGCACAGATACGCAGTATTTT
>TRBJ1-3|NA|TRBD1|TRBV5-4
CASSPGTGRNTIYF
TGTGCCAGCAGCCCGGGGACAGGGCGAAACACCATATATTTT
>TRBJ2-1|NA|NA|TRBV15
CATSRRPYNEQFF
TGTGCCACCAGCAGACGTCCGTACAATGAGCAGTTCTTC
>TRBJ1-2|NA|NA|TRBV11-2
CASSLDIPPIYGYTF
TGTGCCAGCAGCTTAGACATTCCCCCAATCTATGGCTACACCTTC
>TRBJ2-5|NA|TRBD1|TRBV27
CASTNRGETQYF
TGTGCCAGCACGAACAGGGGCGAGACCCAGTACTTC
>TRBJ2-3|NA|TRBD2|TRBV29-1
CSVLPSGSTDTQYF
TGCAGCGTGCTCCCTAGCGGGAGCACAGATACGCAGTATTTT
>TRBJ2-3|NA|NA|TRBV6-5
CASSSGTLHTDTQYF
TGTGCCAGCAGTTCCGGGACACTACACACAGATACGCAGTATTTT
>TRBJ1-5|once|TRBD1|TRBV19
CASSGQGASNQPQHF
TGTGCCAGTAGTGGACAGGGGGCAAGCAATCAGCCCCAGCATTTT
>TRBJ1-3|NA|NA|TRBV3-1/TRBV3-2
CASRADGSSGNTIYF
TGTGCCAGCAGAGCGGACGGGTCCTCTGGAAACACCATATATTTT
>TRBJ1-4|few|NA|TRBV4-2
CASSQDVTNEKLFF
TGTGCCAGCAGCCAAGACGTGACTAATGAAAAACTGTTTTTT
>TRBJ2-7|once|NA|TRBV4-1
CASSLQYEQYF
TGCGCCAGCAGCCTCCAATACGAGCAGTACTTC
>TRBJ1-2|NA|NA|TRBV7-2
CASIPDSGVGYGYTF
TGTGCCAGCATCCCGGATTCAGGCGTTGGTTATGGCTACACCTTC
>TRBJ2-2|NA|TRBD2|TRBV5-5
CASSPAGLAGGTGELFF
TGTGCCAGCAGTCCAGCTGGACTAGCGGGGGGGACCGGGGAGCTGTTTTTT
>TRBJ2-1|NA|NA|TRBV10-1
CASSESGSGNEQFF
TGCGCCAGCAGTGAGTCAGGCAGCGGCAATGAGCAGTTCTTC
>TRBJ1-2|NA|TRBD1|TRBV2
CASSGQIYGYTF
TGTGCCAGTTCGGGACAGATCTATGGCTACACCTTC
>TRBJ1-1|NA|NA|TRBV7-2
CASSLGRGKGRLNTEAFF
TGTGCCAGCAGCTTAGGGCGGGGTAAGGGCAGATTGAACACTGAAGCTTTCTTT
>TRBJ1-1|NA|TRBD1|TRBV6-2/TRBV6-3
CASSKRDRGVFEAFF
TGTGCCAGCAGTAAAAGGGACAGGGGAGTTTTTGAAGCTTTCTTT
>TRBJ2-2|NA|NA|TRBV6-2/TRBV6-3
CASSYAGLQNTGELFF
TGTGCCAGCAGTTACGCGGGACTCCAGAACACCGGGGAGCTGTTTTTT
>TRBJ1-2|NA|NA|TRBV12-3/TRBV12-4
CASSPTVNYGYTF
TGTGCCAGCAGCCCGACAGTTAACTATGGCTACACCTTC
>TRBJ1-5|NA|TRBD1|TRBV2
CASGTGGGQPQHF
TGTGCCAGCGGGACAGGGGGCGGTCAGCCCCAGCATTTT
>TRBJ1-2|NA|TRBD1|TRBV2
CASTTGGGYGYTF
TGTGCCAGCACAACAGGGGGCGGCTATGGCTACACCTTC
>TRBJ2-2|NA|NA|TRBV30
CAWSVLTTPNTGELFF
TGTGCCTGGAGTGTACTGACTACCCCAAACACCGGGGAGCTGTTTTTT
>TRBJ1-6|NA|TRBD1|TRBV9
CASSPNRDRVSPLHF
TGTGCCAGCAGTCCCAACCGGGACAGGGTTTCACCCCTCCACTTT
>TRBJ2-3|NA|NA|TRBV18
CASSDVQPSTDTQYF
TGTGCCAGCTCAGACGTACAGCCTAGCACAGATACGCAGTATTTT
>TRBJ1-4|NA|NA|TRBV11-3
CASSGQSATNEKLFF
TGTGCCAGCAGTGGACAGTCTGCAACTAATGAAAAACTGTTTTTT
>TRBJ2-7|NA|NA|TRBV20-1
CSATQGMEQYF
TGCAGTGCTACTCAGGGTATGGAGCAGTACTTC
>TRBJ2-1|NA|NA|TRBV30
CACQGGVSSYNEQFF
TGTGCCTGCCAAGGGGGGGTGAGCTCCTACAATGAGCAGTTCTTC
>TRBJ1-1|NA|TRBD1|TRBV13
CASLRTGRTEAFF
TGTGCCAGCCTAAGGACAGGGAGGACTGAAGCTTTCTTT
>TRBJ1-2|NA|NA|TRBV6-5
CASSYQGPYGYTF
TGTGCCAGCAGTTATCAGGGGCCCTATGGCTACACCTTC